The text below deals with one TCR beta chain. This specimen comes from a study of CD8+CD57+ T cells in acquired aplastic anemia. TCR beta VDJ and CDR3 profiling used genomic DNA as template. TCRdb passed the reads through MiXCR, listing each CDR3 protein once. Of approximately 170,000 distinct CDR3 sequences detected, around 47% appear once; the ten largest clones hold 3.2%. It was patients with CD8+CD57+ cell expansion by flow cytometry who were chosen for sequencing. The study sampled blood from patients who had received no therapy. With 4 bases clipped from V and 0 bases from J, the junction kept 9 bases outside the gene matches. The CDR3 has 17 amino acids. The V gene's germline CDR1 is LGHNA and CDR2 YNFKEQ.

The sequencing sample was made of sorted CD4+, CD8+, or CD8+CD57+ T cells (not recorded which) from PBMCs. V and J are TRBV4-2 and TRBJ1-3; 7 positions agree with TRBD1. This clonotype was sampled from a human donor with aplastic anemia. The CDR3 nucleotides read TGTGCCAGCAGCCCTGGGGACAGTTCTCCCTCTGGAAACACCATATATTTT. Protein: CASSPGDSSPSGNTIYF.